Reported below is one T cell receptor (beta chain). Its antigen is still unknown. The data originate from a study of T cell clusters in autoimmune cytopenias. General observations from the study: Clustering suggested that physiological T cell clusters were missing in primary autoimmune cytopenia patients.

Germline V CDR1 and CDR2: SGDLS, YYNGEE. The CDR3 runs 18 residues. TRB amplification used approximately 250 ng of peripheral blood genomic DNA. TRB was amplified by touch-down multiplex PCR, primer pools A and B combined. TCRdb reanalyzed the multiplex PCR reads and collapses them to one entry per CDR3 protein, without DNA. Its clone listing holds about 8,400 distinct CDR3 sequences. The sample was peripheral blood. This TCR was recovered from a human donor with an autoimmune cytopenia or autoimmune hepatitis (not recorded which). The chain joins TRBV9 to TRBJ2-6. The chain's CDR3 is CASSAGTRTLWGIPVLTF. Looking up the rest from reference TRBV9 and TRBJ2-6 gives the full variable domain: DSGVTQTPKHLITATGQRVTLRCSPRSGDLSVYWYQQSLDQGLQFLIQYYNGEERAKGNILERFSAQQFPDLHSELNLSSLELGDSALYFCASSAGTRTLWGIPVLTFGAGSRLTVL.